Shown below are 29 T cell receptor beta chains from a single sample sequenced in a study of T cells in localized non-small cell lung cancer. Clones were sequenced by immunoSEQ multiplex PCR, and TCRdb holds only the in-frame ones, with some missing. The table has 2,700 or so clones, under 30% seen once. The starting material was lung tumor tissue, obtained before any cancer treatment. These receptors were obtained from a female donor older than 55 with stage I lung adenocarcinoma.

This clone was counted between two and nine times. The V and J genes are TRBV28 and TRBJ2-7; tentative D call: TRBD2 (5 bases). V shed 5 bases and J shed 2 bases, with 13 bases lying between them. The CDR3 totals 14 residues. The germline gives CDR1 MDHEN, CDR2 SYDVKM. The DNA for the CDR3 is TGTGCCAGCAGTGAAAGACTACAAACCTACGAGCAGTACGTC. It translates to CASSERLQTYEQYV.

The rearrangement joins TRBV10-1 to TRBJ2-2; D is unresolved. The CDR3 runs to 13 residues. Per the germline V gene, CDR1 is WNHNN and CDR2 is SYGVQD (reference sequence). V gave up 4 bases and J gave up 3 bases, with 6 bases separating them. CDR3 sequence (DNA): TGCGCCAGCAGTGGGACGTACACCGGGGAGCTGTTTTTT. Translation: CASSGTYTGELFF.

By frequency in the sample, this clone is medium-sized (0.01 to 0.1%). J is TRBJ1-1 and V is TRBV9; possible D gene TRBD1, 6 bases. Trimming cost V 5 bases and J 11 bases, with 19 bases left between them. CDR3 length: 13 amino acids. From germline, CDR1 is SGDLS and CDR2 YYNGEE. CDR3 bases: TGTGCCAGCAGTTGGGTCGATCAGGGGCATGCTTTCTTT. Translation: CASSWVDQGHAFF.

By proportion, this clone is medium-sized. This sequence joins TRBV11-3 and TRBJ1-2; no clear D. CDR1 and CDR2 (germline): SGHNT, YENEEA. The CDR3 runs to 15 residues. Trimming shortened V by 0 bases and J by 4 bases, and 12 bases separated the two germline ends. This CDR3 is CASSLESAGSYGYTF. DNA for the CDR3: TGTGCCAGCAGCTTAGAGTCGGCAGGCAGCTATGGCTACACCTTC.

The V and J genes are TRBV19 and TRBJ2-1, with 10 bases fitting TRBD2. The CDR3 runs to 17 residues. The germline gives CDR1 LNHDA, CDR2 SQIVND (reference sequence). J was trimmed by 4 bases and V by 4 bases; bases with no gene match: 10. The CDR3 DNA sequence: TGTGCCAGTAGTAACCAGCAGGGTAGCGGGAGGTACAATGAGCAGTTCTTC. Amino acids: CASSNQQGSGRYNEQFF.

The CDR3 is CASSYSIDGTEPQHF. Here the CDR3 DNA reads TGTGCCAGCAGTTACTCGATCGACGGGACGGAGCCCCAGCATTTT. The chain employs TRBV6-8 and TRBJ1-5; D may be TRBD1 (5 bases). The CDR3 is 15 amino acids. V dropped 0 bases and J dropped 8 bases, with 14 bases sitting between them. CDR1 is MNHGY and CDR2 is SAAAGT in the germline V gene.

In this sample, this clone turned up a few times. The V call is TRBV30, the J call TRBJ1-1; 10 bases match TRBD1. Germline CDR1 is GTSNPN and CDR2 is SVGIG (reference sequence). This CDR3 comprises 14 residues. The trim removed 2 bases at V and 7 bases at J, leaving 7 bases unmatched. The CDR3 here is CAWSFGTGVNEAFF. The DNA for the CDR3 is TGTGCCTGGAGTTTCGGGACAGGGGTAAATGAAGCTTTCTTT.

This clone was seen only a few times. This chain links TRBV12-5 with TRBJ2-2, with no clear D. The CDR3 contains 14 residues. Per the germline V gene, CDR1 is LGHNT and CDR2 is FRNRAP. CDR3 loop: CATAEARNTGELFF. CDR3 DNA: TGTGCCACAGCAGAGGCCAGGAACACCGGGGAGCTGTTTTTT. Drawing the rest from reference TRBV12-5 and TRBJ2-2, the complete variable domain is DARVTQTPRHKVTEMGQEVTMRCQPILGHNTVFWYRQTMMQGLELLAYFRNRAPLDDSGMPKDRFSAEMPDATLATLKIQPSEPRDSAVYFCATAEARNTGELFFGEGSRLTVL.

This rearrangement joins TRBV11-3 to TRBJ2-4; the match to TRBD2 covers 8 bases. There are 15 residues in the CDR3. Germline CDR1 reads SGHNT; CDR2 reads YENEEA. After removal of 2 bases from V and 0 bases from J, the junction contained 0 bases not matched to a gene. The CDR3 sequence is CASSLLAGAKNIQYF. CDR3 DNA sequence: TGTGCCAGCAGCTTACTAGCGGGAGCCAAAAACATTCAGTACTTC.

The chain recombines TRBV19 with TRBJ1-2; no firm D call. V lost 5 bases, J lost 2 bases, and 12 bases lay in between. Germline V lookup: CDR1 LNHDA, CDR2 SQIVND (reference sequence). This CDR3 contains 14 residues. CDR3 DNA: TGTGCCAGTAGTTGGGCAGAATTAAACTATGGCTACACCTTC. Its translation: CASSWAELNYGYTF.

By share, this clone ranks as medium-sized. The chain carries TRBV11-3 and TRBJ1-2, with a tentative D call TRBD1 (6 bases). This CDR3 is built from 14 residues. Between the trimmed V and J ends, which lost 1 base and 8 bases, there was a span of 14 bases. Germline CDR1 is SGHNT and CDR2 is YENEEA. The CDR3 here is CASSLGVQGDGYTF. Written as DNA, the CDR3 is TGTGCCAGCAGCTTAGGGGTACAGGGTGACGGCTACACCTTC.

This clone has just a few counts. The chain combines TRBV11-3 with TRBJ2-1, with 9 positions matching TRBD2. Germline V CDR1 and CDR2: SGHNT, YENEEA. The CDR3 runs to 16 residues. J gave up 5 bases and V 6 bases, and 11 bases lay outside the gene matches. The CDR3 region has the DNA TGTGCCAGCAGACTTAGTGGGACTAGCCTTGACAATGAGCAGTTCTTC. This codes for CASRLSGTSLDNEQFF. The whole variable domain, filled in from reference TRBV11-3 and TRBJ2-1, reads EAGVVQSPRYKIIEKKQPVAFWCNPISGHNTLYWYLQNLGQGPELLIRYENEEAVDDSQLPKDRFSAERLKGVDSTLKIQPAELGDSAVYLCASRLSGTSLDNEQFFGPGTRLTVL.

This chain links TRBV5-1 with TRBJ2-5; 8 nucleotides match TRBD1. Germline CDR1 and CDR2: SGHRS and YFSETQ. CDR3 length: 15 residues. Trimming at V came to 0 bases and at J to 5 bases, leaving 6 bases not matched to a gene. CDR3 DNA sequence: TGCGCCAGCAGCTTGGATTGGACAGGGTGGGAGACCCAGTACTTC. It specifies CASSLDWTGWETQYF.

The chain links TRBV19 to TRBJ1-2; D is unresolved. The CDR3 runs to 14 residues. Looked up from germline, CDR1 is LNHDA and CDR2 is SQIVND (reference sequence). Trimming cost V 7 bases and J 3 bases, with 15 bases left between them. CDR3 region: CASNYDLRDYGYTF. In nucleotides, the CDR3 is TGTGCCAGTAATTACGACCTACGGGACTATGGCTACACCTTC. The whole variable domain, filled in from reference TRBV19 and TRBJ1-2, reads DGGITQSPKYLFRKEGQNVTLSCEQNLNHDAMYWYRQDPGQGLRLIYYSQIVNDFQKGDIAEGYSVSREKKESFPLTVTSAQKNPTAFYLCASNYDLRDYGYTFGSGTRLTVV.

The CDR3: CASSLQDTTNTEAFF. The CDR3 nucleotides are TGCGCCAGCAGCCTGCAGGACACGACGAACACTGAAGCTTTCTTT. This chain uses TRBV5-1 with TRBJ1-1, with D possibly TRBD1 on 5 matching bases. The germline gives CDR1 SGHRS, CDR2 YFSETQ. V was clipped by 4 bases and J by 1 base, with 14 bases between them. CDR3 length: 15 residues. The complete variable domain, with remaining parts taken from reference TRBV5-1 and TRBJ1-1, reads KAGVTQTPRYLIKTRGQQVTLSCSPISGHRSVSWYQQTPGQGLQFLFEYFSETQRNKGNFPGRFSGRQFSNSRSEMNVSTLELGDSALYLCASSLQDTTNTEAFFGQGTRLTVV.

This clone counts as medium-sized (0.01 to 0.1%). J is TRBJ2-1 and V is TRBV2; the D call may be TRBD1 or TRBD2 (5 bases each). The V end was cut by 6 bases, the J end by 12 bases, with 18 bases between. Germline CDR1 and CDR2: SNHLY and FYNNEI. The CDR3 loop spans 13 amino acids. In nucleotides, the CDR3 is TGTGCCAGCAGCTCGCCGCCGGGACCGGGGCAGTTCTTC. Translating gives CASSSPPGPGQFF.

This chain links TRBV7-4 with TRBJ2-1; the match to TRBD1 covers 8 bases. Trimming at V came to 5 bases and at J to 8 bases, leaving 5 bases not matched to a gene. This CDR3 contains 13 residues. Germline CDR1 is SGHVT and CDR2 is SQSDAQ. In DNA form, the CDR3 reads TGTGCCAGCAGCCCCGGACAGGGCCATGAGCAGTTCTTC. Translated, it gives CASSPGQGHEQFF.

This clone has more than one count but fewer than ten. The rearrangement links TRBV4-1 to TRBJ2-3, with a possible D match to TRBD2 (7 bases). Germline loops: CDR1 MGHRA, CDR2 YSYEKL. The CDR3 length is 17 residues. V was pared by 5 bases and J by 1 base, with 19 bases between. CDR3 bases: TGCGCCAGCAGCTATAGGGGGAGCGGGGAAGGCACAGATACGCAGTATTTT. This translates into CASSYRGSGEGTDTQYF.

This clone is termed medium-sized (0.01 to 0.1%). V and J are TRBV11-3 and TRBJ2-5; 7 positions match TRBD2. CDR3 length: 15 amino acids. Germline CDR1 reads SGHNT; CDR2 reads YENEEA. J was trimmed by 4 bases and V by 3 bases; bases with no gene match: 8. DNA of the CDR3: TGTGCCAGCAGCTTTCAGGCGGGAGAAGGAGAGACCCAGTACTTC. Translated: CASSFQAGEGETQYF.

This rearrangement joins TRBV11-1 to TRBJ2-4, with D perhaps given as TRBD1 or TRBD2 (5 bases each). The CDR3 spans 15 residues. Trimming stripped 4 bases from V and 2 bases from J, with 12 bases between. Germline V lookup: CDR1 SGHAT, CDR2 FQDESV (reference sequence). This CDR3 is CASSSEGLTKNIQYF. CDR3 bases: TGTGCCAGCAGCTCCGAGGGGTTGACCAAAAACATTCAGTACTTC. Full variable domain (outside the CDR3, taken from reference TRBV11-1 and TRBJ2-4): EAEVAQSPRYKITEKSQAVAFWCDPISGHATLYWYRQILGQGPELLVQFQDESVVDDSQLPKDRFSAERLKGVDSTLKIQPAELGDSAMYLCASSSEGLTKNIQYFGAGTRLSVL.

This clone was observed a few times. The chain couples TRBV1 to TRBJ2-1; the DNA was not used to check the table's D call, TRBD2. TRBV1 is flagged as a pseudogene. CDR3 length: 17 amino acids. The CDR3 region is CASSQDPTSGRVSEQFF. DNA of the CDR3: TGCGCCAGCAGCCAAGACCCCACTAGCGGGAGGGTCAGTGAGCAGTTCTTC.

This clone appeared a few times. The chain employs TRBV19 and TRBJ2-5, with D perhaps TRBD2 (5 bases). V was pared by 5 bases and J by 1 base, with 20 bases between. In germline, CDR1 is LNHDA, CDR2 SQIVND (reference sequence). This CDR3 comprises 17 residues. CDR3 sequence reads: CASSPRTLRLSQETQYF. CDR3 sequence (DNA): TGTGCCAGTAGTCCTCGGACTCTCCGGTTGTCCCAAGAGACCCAGTACTTC.

The gene calls are TRBV5-1 and TRBJ2-3; D gene ambiguous. This CDR3 spans 15 amino acids. V lost 3 bases, J lost 2 bases, and 13 bases lay in between. The germline V gene has CDR1 SGHRS and CDR2 YFSETQ. Here the CDR3 reads CASSSLSSNTDTQYF. The CDR3 bases are TGCGCCAGCAGCTCGCTCTCGAGCAACACAGATACGCAGTATTTT.

This clone was seen only a few times. V gene TRBV18 combines with J gene TRBJ1-1; D ambiguous. Germline assignment: CDR1 KGHSH and CDR2 LQKENI. CDR3 size: 14 residues. Trimming cost V 0 bases and J 1 base, with 6 bases left between them. The CDR3 protein is CASSPPRGNTEAFF. The DNA for the CDR3 is TGTGCCAGCTCACCACCCAGAGGGAACACTGAAGCTTTCTTT. Variable domain in full (rest from reference TRBV18 and TRBJ1-1): NAGVMQNPRHLVRRRGQEARLRCSPMKGHSHVYWYRQLPEEGLKFMVYLQKENIIDESGMPKERFSAEFPKEGPSILRIQQVVRGDSAAYFCASSPPRGNTEAFFGQGTRLTVV.

The rearrangement links TRBV12-5 to TRBJ2-1, with no clear D. Deletions cut 2 bases from V and 10 bases from J, with 15 bases between. The CDR3 is 14 residues long. CDR1 and CDR2 (germline): LGHNT, FRNRAP. In nucleotides, the CDR3 is TGTGCTAGTGGTTTGTTTTCTCCGGTTTACGAGCAGTTCTTC. Translated, it gives CASGLFSPVYEQFF. The full variable domain, with the rest looked up from reference TRBV12-5 and TRBJ2-1, is DARVTQTPRHKVTEMGQEVTMRCQPILGHNTVFWYRQTMMQGLELLAYFRNRAPLDDSGMPKDRFSAEMPDATLATLKIQPSEPRDSAVYFCASGLFSPVYEQFFGPGTRLTVL.

The V gene is TRBV19, the J gene TRBJ2-1; D is unresolved. Germline lookup yields CDR1 LNHDA and CDR2 SQIVND (reference sequence). Trimming stripped 1 base from V and 0 bases from J, with 7 bases between. The CDR3 contains 15 residues. This CDR3 is CASSIAPSSYNEQFF. CDR3 bases: TGTGCCAGTAGTATAGCTCCGAGCTCCTACAATGAGCAGTTCTTC. Combining the CDR3 with reference TRBV19 and TRBJ2-1 gives the whole variable domain DGGITQSPKYLFRKEGQNVTLSCEQNLNHDAMYWYRQDPGQGLRLIYYSQIVNDFQKGDIAEGYSVSREKKESFPLTVTSAQKNPTAFYLCASSIAPSSYNEQFFGPGTRLTVL.

This clone was detected a few times. The rearrangement links TRBV7-8 to TRBJ1-3, with D uncertain. The CDR3 covers 13 residues. The germline V and J ends were trimmed by 2 bases and 7 bases, with 9 bases remaining between them. CDR1 is SGHVS and CDR2 is FQNEAQ in the germline V gene. The CDR3 sequence: CASSLFRENTIYF. The DNA of the CDR3 is TGTGCCAGCAGCTTATTTAGGGAGAACACCATATATTTT. Full variable domain (rest looked up from reference TRBV7-8 and TRBJ1-3): GAGVSQSPRYKVAKRGQDVALRCDPISGHVSLFWYQQALGQGPEFLTYFQNEAQLDKSGLPSDRFFAERPEGSVSTLKIQRTQQEDSAVYLCASSLFRENTIYFGEGSWLTVV.

This clone was seen a handful of times. V is TRBV6-8 and J is TRBJ2-3; 12 bases are shared with TRBD2. Germline CDR1 MNHGY, CDR2 SAAAGT. This CDR3 is built from 15 residues. Unmatched junction bases numbered 4, after V lost 6 bases and J lost 3 bases. CDR3 coding DNA: TGTGCCAGCAGCCTGACTAGCGGGAGAACAGATACGCAGTATTTT. This codes for CASSLTSGRTDTQYF.

This chain links TRBV14 with TRBJ1-1; the match to TRBD1 covers 10 bases. V gave up 2 bases and J gave up 1 base; unmatched junction bases: 13. The CDR3 consists of 19 residues. From germline, CDR1 is SGHDN and CDR2 FVKESK. For the CDR3, the DNA is TGTGCCAGCAGCCAACGTTTAGTCTGGGACAGGGGTCAGAACACTGAAGCTTTCTTT. This codes for CASSQRLVWDRGQNTEAFF.